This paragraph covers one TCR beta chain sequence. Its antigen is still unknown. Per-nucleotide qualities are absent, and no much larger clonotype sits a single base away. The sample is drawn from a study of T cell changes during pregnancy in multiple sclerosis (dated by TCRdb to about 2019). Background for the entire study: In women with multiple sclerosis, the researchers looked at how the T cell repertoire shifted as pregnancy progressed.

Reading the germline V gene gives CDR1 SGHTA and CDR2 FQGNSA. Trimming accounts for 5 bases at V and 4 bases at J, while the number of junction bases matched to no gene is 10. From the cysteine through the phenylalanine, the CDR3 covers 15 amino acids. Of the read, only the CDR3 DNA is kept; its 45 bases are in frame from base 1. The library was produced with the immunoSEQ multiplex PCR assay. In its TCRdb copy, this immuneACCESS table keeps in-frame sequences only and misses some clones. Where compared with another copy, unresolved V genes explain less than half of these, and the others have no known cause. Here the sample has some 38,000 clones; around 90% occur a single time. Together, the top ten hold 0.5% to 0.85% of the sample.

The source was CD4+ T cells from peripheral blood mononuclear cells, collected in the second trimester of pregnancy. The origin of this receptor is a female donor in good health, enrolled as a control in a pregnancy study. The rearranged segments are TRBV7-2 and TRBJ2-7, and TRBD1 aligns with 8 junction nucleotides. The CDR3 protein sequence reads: CASSPLGTGSYEQYF. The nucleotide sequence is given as TGTGCCAGCAGCCCATTGGGGACAGGATCGTACGAGCAGTACTTC. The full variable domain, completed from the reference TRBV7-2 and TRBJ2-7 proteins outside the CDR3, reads GAGVSQSPSNKVTEKGKDVELRCDPISGHTALYWYRQSLGQGLEFLIYFQGNSAPDKSGLPSDRFSAERTGGSVSTLTIQRTQQEDSAVYLCASSPLGTGSYEQYFGPGTRLTVT.